This T cell receptor beta chain was profiled in a study of blood T cells in healthy people across ages. Study results and caveats: It was found that TCR beta diversity correlated strongly with the percentage of naive T cells.

Next came a second PCR, run for about 6 to 11 cycles, which used a sample-barcoded 5' primer along with a J-beta primer mix. Unique molecular identifiers of 12 random nucleotides labeled each cDNA. TCRdb passed the 5' RACE reads through MiXCR, listing each CDR3 protein once. The repertoire has around 1,700,000 distinct CDR3 sequences, over 25% of them found once; the top ten carry 7.7%. Germline assignment: CDR1 MNHNY and CDR2 SVGAGI (reference sequence). CDR3 length equals 15 residues. Deletions cut 5 bases from V and 5 bases from J, with 18 bases between. Whenever a sample was processed, at least 6.5 million PBMCs were isolated. Total RNA, at least 5.5 micrograms per sample, came from PBMCs. This clonotype was picked up a small number of times. No antigen is known for it.

The sequencing input was blood. The chain links TRBV6-6 to TRBJ1-2, with D unresolved. This sequence was found in a woman aged 25-40 years in good health. CDR3 in amino acids: CASSEQASVGYGYTF. In nucleotides, the CDR3 is TGTGCCAGCAGTGAGCAGGCGTCTGTGGGGTATGGCTACACCTTC.